This TCR beta chain was identified during a study of CD8 T cells in Susac syndrome (dated by TCRdb to between 2017 and 2020). In the study overall: Whether CD8+ T cell activation and differentiation in Susac syndrome was antigen driven was tested using repertoire sequencing. The clonality of the CD8+ T cell repertoire was compared across approximately eleven healthy donors, around 14 Susac syndrome patients and about 15 multiple sclerosis patients. The full study reports these points: The TCR sequencing and HLA analysis was acknowledged to have included a relatively small number of individuals.

RNA was extracted using the RNeasy kit, and about 0.5 to 1 ug of the RNA was reverse transcribed with random hexamers. TCR beta CDR3 regions were amplified with the immunoSEQ multiplex PCR assay covering 54 Vbeta and 13 Jbeta segments. PCR amplification bias was corrected using a synthetic template baseline for primer optimization and computational correction. Under the source paper's analysis protocol: Reads were annotated to V, D and J genes per IMGT and analyzed with immunoSEQ Analyzer, keeping only productive sequences. Clonality was calculated as one minus the Shannon entropy normalized by log2 of the number of productive unique sequences. Public and private clones were assessed among the 100 most prevalent clones of each patient and control. Susac-specific clones were defined as absent from healthy and MS cohorts, over a thousand published viral clones and other ImmuneACCESS disease sequences. TCRdb's own reprocessing of the public reads used fastp at Q25 and MiXCR and kept productive beta chains. Rows matching on CDR3 protein sequence are summarized as one entry with the most common DNA and genes. The V and J calls and clone size come from TCRdb's table, not from the authors' own analysis. Here the sample has 400,000 to 550,000 distinct CDR3 sequences; roughly 85% occur a single time. Jointly, the top ten make up about 0.12% of the sample.

High-throughput TCR beta sequencing profiled peripheral blood CD8+ and CD4+ T cells from healthy donors, Susac syndrome patients and multiple sclerosis patients. The multiple sclerosis controls were treatment-naive patients whose relapsing-remitting disease, either stable or active, fulfilled the revised McDonald criteria. Bulk CD8+ and CD4+ T cells were purified by magnetic negative isolation, while CD8+ TEMRA cells were enriched using FACS. Blood was collected in EDTA tubes and processed within 24 hours, with PBMCs isolated through density gradient centrifugation. PBMCs intended for TCR sequencing were frozen in liquid nitrogen and were later thawed in a 37 degrees C water bath. The sorted or isolated CD4+, CD8+ and CD8+ TEMRA cells reached a purity of at least 90%. This clonotype was observed a few times. The antigen it binds to is not known. No base qualities exist here, and no much larger clone lies one base off it.

This sequence originates from a human donor with multiple sclerosis. The sequenced sample consisted of CD8+ T cells from PBMCs.

The nucleotide sequence is given as TGTGCCAGCAGTGAAACGACAGGGGACTACAATGAGCAGTTCTTC. The encoded protein is CASSETTGDYNEQFF. The chain is assembled from TRBV6-1 and TRBJ2-1; 8 of the junction bases match TRBD1. V is cut back by 2 bases and J by 3 bases, with 3 bases in the junction unmatched. Taken from the germline V gene, the CDR1 and CDR2 loops are MNHNS and SASEGT. There are 15 amino acids in the CDR3, from cysteine to phenylalanine inclusive. Only the CDR3 part of the read is kept: 45 bases, read in frame from the first base.